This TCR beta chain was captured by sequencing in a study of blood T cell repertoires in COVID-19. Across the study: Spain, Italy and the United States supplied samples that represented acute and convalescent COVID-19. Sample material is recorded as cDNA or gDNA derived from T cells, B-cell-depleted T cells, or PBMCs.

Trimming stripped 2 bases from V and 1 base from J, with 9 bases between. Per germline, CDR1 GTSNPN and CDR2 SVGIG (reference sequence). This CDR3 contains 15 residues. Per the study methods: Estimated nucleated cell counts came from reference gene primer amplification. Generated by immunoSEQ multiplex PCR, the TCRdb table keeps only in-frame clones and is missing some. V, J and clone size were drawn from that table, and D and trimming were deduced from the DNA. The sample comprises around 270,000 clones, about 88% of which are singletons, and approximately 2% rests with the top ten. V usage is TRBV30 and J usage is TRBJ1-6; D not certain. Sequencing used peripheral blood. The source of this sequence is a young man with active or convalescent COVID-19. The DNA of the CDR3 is TGTGCCTGGAGTCTTACGGGGTCCTATAATTCACCCCTCCACTTT. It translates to CAWSLTGSYNSPLHF.